The rows below give T cell receptor beta chains drawn from one sample of a study of blood T cell repertoires in COVID-19. TCRdb's table, derived via immunoSEQ multiplex PCR, lists solely in-frame clones and lacks some. The sample has roughly 200,000 clones, 65% to 90% seen once. Sample: PBMCs or T cells enriched from blood (not recorded which). The receptors stem from a woman between 35 and 50 years old with acute COVID-19. Both conserved end residues are part of each CDR3. The D gene is left open where the match is weak. The size of a clone is reported for some rows only, either as once, few or many, or as a class for expanded clones.

D | J | size | V | length | CDR3 | DNA
NA | TRBJ1-1 | NA | TRBV24-1 | 15 | CATSDPSTGPTEAFF | TGTGCCACCAGTGACCCTTCCACAGGGCCCACTGAAGCTTTCTTT
TRBD2 | TRBJ2-3 | NA | TRBV7-9 | 16 | CASSPWTSGSTDTQYF | TGTGCCAGCAGCCCCTGGACTAGTGGGAGCACAGATACGCAGTATTTT
TRBD1 | TRBJ2-5 | NA | TRBV5-1 | 14 | CASSFRTGQETQYF | TGCGCCAGCAGCTTCCGGACAGGCCAAGAGACCCAGTACTTC
TRBD2 | TRBJ2-3 | NA | TRBV2 | 13 | CASSPRERGTQYF | TGTGCCAGCAGCCCTCGGGAGCGGGGGACGCAGTATTTT
NA | TRBJ1-1 | NA | TRBV7-3 | 14 | CASSPNLGGGEAFF | TGTGCCAGCAGCCCTAACCTAGGTGGAGGTGAAGCTTTCTTT
TRBD1 | TRBJ1-2 | NA | TRBV12-3/TRBV12-4 | 13 | CASSLSGTGGYTF | TGTGCCAGCAGTTTATCGGGGACAGGGGGCTACACCTTC
TRBD2 | TRBJ2-1 | NA | TRBV19 | 14 | CASFSGSLDNEQFF | TGTGCCAGTTTTAGCGGGTCCTTAGACAATGAGCAGTTCTTC
TRBD2 | TRBJ2-2 | NA | TRBV13 | 19 | CASSSSARTSGPSKRELFF | TGTGCCAGCAGCTCAAGCGCGAGGACTAGCGGGCCGAGTAAAAGGGAGCTGTTTTTT
NA | TRBJ1-2 | NA | TRBV6-5 | 13 | CASSQARESGYTF | TGTGCCAGCAGCCAAGCACGGGAGAGTGGCTACACCTTC
NA | TRBJ1-1 | NA | TRBV28 | 16 | CASSLGGLFAGTEAFF | TGTGCCAGCAGTTTAGGGGGGTTGTTTGCGGGCACTGAAGCTTTCTTT
NA | TRBJ1-6 | NA | TRBV21-1 | 16 | CASSTGVGIHNSPLHF | TGTGCCAGCAGCACGGGAGTGGGTATCCATAATTCACCCCTCCACTTT
TRBD1 | TRBJ2-7 | NA | TRBV7-8 | 14 | CASSSDRGSYEQYF | TGTGCCAGCAGCTCCGACAGGGGGAGCTACGAGCAGTACTTC
NA | TRBJ1-1 | NA | TRBV5-1 | 15 | CASSSEGRQRAEAFF | TGCGCCAGCAGCTCCGAGGGTCGGCAGCGGGCTGAAGCTTTCTTT
NA | TRBJ1-1 | NA | TRBV5-4 | 16 | CASSLRWGEPNTEAFF | TGTGCCAGCAGCTTGAGATGGGGGGAGCCGAACACTGAAGCTTTCTTT
TRBD2 | TRBJ2-2 | NA | TRBV4-2 | 16 | CASSQVSGRGSGELFF | TGTGCCAGCAGCCAAGTAAGCGGGAGAGGATCGGGGGAGCTGTTTTTT
TRBD2 | TRBJ2-5 | NA | TRBV7-3 | 15 | CASSLVAGAWETQYF | TGTGCCAGCAGCTTAGTCGCGGGAGCGTGGGAGACCCAGTACTTC
TRBD1 | TRBJ1-1 | NA | TRBV30 | 15 | CAWSTQGTGATEAFF | TGTGCCTGGAGTACTCAGGGGACAGGGGCTACTGAAGCTTTCTTT
TRBD2 | TRBJ2-6 | NA | TRBV14 | 18 | CASSQLGLAGSGANVLTF | TGTGCCAGCAGCCAACTTGGACTAGCGGGCTCTGGGGCCAACGTCCTGACTTTC
TRBD1 | TRBJ2-5 | few | TRBV19 | 13 | CASRGQGRETQYF | TGTGCCAGTAGGGGACAGGGCAGGGAGACCCAGTACTTC
NA | TRBJ1-6 | NA | TRBV28 | 16 | CASSLWGRGDNSPLHF | TGTGCCAGCAGTTTATGGGGCAGGGGTGATAATTCACCCCTCCACTTT
TRBD2 | TRBJ2-2 | NA | TRBV12-5 | 14 | CASGREGRTGELFF | TGTGCTAGTGGCCGGGAGGGCCGGACCGGGGAGCTGTTTTTT
TRBD2 | TRBJ2-7 | NA | TRBV19 | 15 | CASSTRTSGTYEQYF | TGTGCCAGTAGTACCCGGACTAGCGGTACCTACGAGCAGTACTTC
TRBD2 | TRBJ2-1 | NA | TRBV7-9 | 16 | CASSWASGRALGEQFF | TGTGCCAGCAGCTGGGCTAGCGGGAGGGCCCTTGGTGAGCAGTTCTTC
NA | TRBJ2-7 | NA | TRBV12-3/TRBV12-4 | 13 | CASSSLRWSEQYF | TGTGCCAGCAGTTCTCTCAGGTGGTCCGAGCAGTACTTC
NA | TRBJ1-1 | NA | TRBV6-6 | 14 | CASSYSAGKAEAFF | TGTGCCAGCAGTTACTCTGCAGGGAAAGCTGAAGCTTTCTTT
NA | TRBJ2-3 | NA | TRBV18 | 15 | CASHPDGISTDTQYF | TGTGCCAGCCATCCTGACGGGATCAGCACAGATACGCAGTATTTT
NA | TRBJ1-3 | once | TRBV5-5 | 15 | CASSSRELSGNTIYF | TGTGCCAGCAGCTCGAGGGAGCTCTCTGGAAACACCATATATTTT
TRBD2 | TRBJ2-2 | NA | TRBV5-1 | 16 | CASSLVSGANTGELFF | TGCGCCAGCAGCTTGGTTAGCGGGGCGAACACTGGGGAGCTGTTTTTT
TRBD1 | TRBJ2-1 | NA | TRBV11-3 | 15 | CASSTGGLGYNEQFF | TGTGCCAGCAGTACAGGGGGCTTAGGCTACAATGAGCAGTTCTTC
NA | TRBJ1-4 | NA | TRBV6-2/TRBV6-3 | 16 | CASSYSIWSGGEKLFF | TGTGCCAGCAGTTACTCCATATGGTCCGGGGGTGAAAAACTGTTTTTT
NA | TRBJ1-5 | NA | TRBV7-2 | 15 | CASSPRHTSNQPQHF | TGTGCCAGCAGCCCGAGACACACAAGCAATCAGCCCCAGCATTTT
TRBD2 | TRBJ2-7 | NA | TRBV9 | 15 | CASSVGGSGIEEQYF | TGTGCCAGCAGCGTAGGAGGTAGCGGGATCGAGGAGCAGTACTTC
TRBD2 | TRBJ2-1 | once | TRBV27 | 18 | CASSLFLGALAENNEQFF | TGTGCCAGCAGTTTATTTCTGGGTGCTCTAGCGGAAAACAATGAGCAGTTCTTC
TRBD2 | TRBJ2-2 | NA | TRBV5-1 | 17 | CASSLAGGRRNTGELFF | TGCGCCAGCAGCTTGGCCGGCGGGAGGCGCAACACCGGGGAGCTGTTTTTT
TRBD2 | TRBJ2-5 | NA | TRBV3-1/TRBV3-2 | 15 | CASSQSFSGRETQYF | TGTGCCAGCAGCCAAAGTTTTAGCGGGAGAGAGACCCAGTACTTC
NA | TRBJ2-7 | once | TRBV27 | 13 | CASTGHNTLEQYF | TGTGCCAGCACGGGACATAACACCCTCGAGCAGTACTTC
TRBD1 | TRBJ1-5 | NA | TRBV18 | 15 | CASSPQTGDLQPQHF | TGTGCCAGCTCACCACAAACAGGGGATTTACAGCCCCAGCATTTT
NA | TRBJ2-2 | NA | TRBV7-8 | 16 | CASSLRGTPNTGELFF | TGTGCCAGCAGCTTAAGGGGGACCCCAAACACCGGGGAGCTGTTTTTT
TRBD1 | TRBJ1-1 | NA | TRBV4-3 | 14 | CASSLRQGRTEAFF | TGCGCCAGCAGCCTCCGACAGGGGAGGACTGAAGCTTTCTTT
NA | TRBJ2-2 | once | TRBV6-5 | 13 | CASSSIHTGELFF | TGTGCCAGCAGTTCCATCCACACCGGGGAGCTGTTTTTT
NA | TRBJ1-5 | NA | TRBV2 | 17 | CASSARGGGLGNQPQHF | TGTGCCAGCAGTGCCCGGGGGGGAGGCCTAGGAAATCAGCCCCAGCATTTT
NA | TRBJ1-1 | NA | TRBV2 | 14 | CASRGVGGNTEAFF | TGTGCCAGCAGAGGGGTAGGGGGGAACACTGAAGCTTTCTTT
NA | TRBJ1-2 | NA | TRBV7-8 | 16 | CASSLTSGKLNYGYTF | TGTGCCAGCAGCCTTACAAGCGGGAAGCTGAACTATGGCTACACCTTC
NA | TRBJ2-7 | NA | TRBV11-2 | 12 | CASSLARYEQYF | TGTGCCAGCAGCTTAGCCCGGTACGAGCAGTACTTC
TRBD1 | TRBJ1-5 | many | TRBV6-5 | 15 | CASSPGQGPNQPQHF | TGTGCCAGCAGTCCTGGACAGGGACCTAATCAGCCCCAGCATTTT
NA | TRBJ1-1 | NA | TRBV12-3/TRBV12-4 | 13 | CASSLTGNTEAFF | TGTGCCAGCAGTTTAACTGGGAACACTGAAGCTTTCTTT
NA | TRBJ2-4 | NA | TRBV24-1 | 14 | CATSDSGKGNIQYF | TGTGCCACCAGTGATTCAGGGAAGGGAAACATTCAGTACTTC
NA | TRBJ2-1 | NA | TRBV28 | 14 | CASSPGVTYNEQFF | TGTGCCAGCAGCCCGGGGGTTACCTACAATGAGCAGTTCTTC
TRBD1 | TRBJ2-3 | NA | TRBV14 | 16 | CASSQETGVSRNTQYF | TGTGCCAGCAGCCAAGAAACAGGGGTCTCAAGAAATACGCAGTATTTT
NA | TRBJ1-3 | NA | TRBV6-5 | 16 | CASSYNRGQVGNTIYF | TGTGCCAGCAGCTACAACCGAGGCCAAGTGGGAAACACCATATATTTT
NA | TRBJ1-3 | NA | TRBV6-5 | 13 | CASTSSSGNTIYF | TGTGCCAGCACGTCGAGCTCTGGAAACACCATATATTTT
NA | TRBJ1-1 | NA | TRBV9 | 16 | CASSRTPQDSNTEAFF | TGTGCCAGCAGCCGAACCCCCCAGGACAGCAACACTGAAGCTTTCTTT
TRBD2 | TRBJ2-7 | NA | TRBV6-5 | 14 | CASQPGLAAYEQYF | TGTGCCAGTCAACCGGGACTAGCGGCTTACGAGCAGTACTTC
NA | TRBJ2-1 | NA | TRBV18 | 15 | CASSPFGGLYNEQFF | TGTGCCAGCTCACCCTTTGGGGGACTGTACAATGAGCAGTTCTTC
NA | TRBJ2-7 | NA | TRBV5-4 | 15 | CASSLVGTPVHEQYF | TGTGCCAGCAGCTTAGTTGGGACACCGGTCCACGAGCAGTACTTC